Listed below are T cell receptor beta chains from one sample, sequenced in a study of T cells in Graves' hyperthyroidism and ophthalmopathy. Using its own MiXCR run on the multiplex PCR reads, TCRdb lists one record per CDR3 protein. The sample has some 500,000 distinct CDR3 sequences, under 15% seen once. What was sequenced was blood. These receptors came from a woman under 30 with Graves' hyperthyroidism. Both conserved end residues are part of each CDR3. The order of the fields is V gene, clone size, D gene, J gene, CDR3 DNA, CDR3 protein. A D gene is named only where the DNA matches it firmly. Rows give clone size only sometimes, using once, few, many, or a class for an expanded clone.

v_call: TRBV6-1
clone_size: -
d_call: -
j_call: TRBJ1-1
cdr3_nt: TGTGCCACCCGGGGGGGTTTTCCTGAAGCTTTCTTT
cdr3_aa: CATRGGFPEAFF

v_call: TRBV29-1
clone_size: many
d_call: TRBD1
j_call: TRBJ1-5
cdr3_nt: TGCTCCGTACAGGGGGCAAATCAGCCCCAGCATTTT
cdr3_aa: CSVQGANQPQHF

v_call: TRBV3-1
clone_size: -
d_call: -
j_call: TRBJ2-3
cdr3_nt: TGTGCCAGCAGCCCATCCTGGAGCGTCACAGATACGCAGTATTTT
cdr3_aa: CASSPSWSVTDTQYF

v_call: TRBV19
clone_size: many
d_call: TRBD1
j_call: TRBJ2-6
cdr3_nt: TGTGCCAGTAGGCATTGGGGGACAGGGGGCGACACCAACGTCCTGACTTTC
cdr3_aa: CASRHWGTGGDTNVLTF

v_call: TRBV7-8
clone_size: many
d_call: -
j_call: TRBJ2-1
cdr3_nt: TGTGCCAGCAGCTTTGCAGGATTACGGGACAATGAGCAGTTCTTC
cdr3_aa: CASSFAGLRDNEQFF

v_call: TRBV20-1
clone_size: many
d_call: TRBD2
j_call: TRBJ2-1
cdr3_nt: TGCAGTGCAAGGACTAGCGGCCCCAATGAGCAGTTCTTC
cdr3_aa: CSARTSGPNEQFF

v_call: TRBV30
clone_size: many
d_call: TRBD2
j_call: TRBJ2-7
cdr3_nt: TGTGCCTGGAGTGCATTGACTAGCGGTTCCTTCTACGAGCAGTACTTC
cdr3_aa: CAWSALTSGSFYEQYF

v_call: TRBV5-4
clone_size: many
d_call: TRBD2
j_call: TRBJ2-2
cdr3_nt: TGTGCCAGCAGCATTGGACTAGCCGGGGCCACCGGGGAGCTGTTTTTT
cdr3_aa: CASSIGLAGATGELFF

v_call: TRBV11-2
clone_size: -
d_call: -
j_call: TRBJ2-7
cdr3_nt: TGTGCCAGCAGGCTTGGTGACGAGCAGTACTTC
cdr3_aa: CASRLGDEQYF

v_call: TRBV27
clone_size: many
d_call: -
j_call: TRBJ1-4
cdr3_nt: TGTGCCAGCAGTTTACGCCCTCGGGCAGGGACAACTAATGAAAAACTGTTTTTT
cdr3_aa: CASSLRPRAGTTNEKLFF

v_call: TRBV7-8
clone_size: -
d_call: TRBD2
j_call: TRBJ2-3
cdr3_nt: TGTGCCAGCAGCTCGATCCAAGCGGGAGTCACAGATACGCAGTATTTT
cdr3_aa: CASSSIQAGVTDTQYF

v_call: TRBV24-1
clone_size: few
d_call: TRBD1
j_call: TRBJ1-2
cdr3_nt: TGTGCCACCAGTACATCGCAGGGGGATTATCATGGCTACACCTTC
cdr3_aa: CATSTSQGDYHGYTF

v_call: TRBV6-1
clone_size: many
d_call: TRBD1
j_call: TRBJ2-1
cdr3_nt: TGTGCCAGCAAAACAGGGGGCGACTACAATGAGCAGTTCTTC
cdr3_aa: CASKTGGDYNEQFF

v_call: TRBV6-6
clone_size: many
d_call: -
j_call: TRBJ2-7
cdr3_nt: TGTGCCAGCAGTTACTCCATTGGAGGTAACGAGCAGTACTTC
cdr3_aa: CASSYSIGGNEQYF

v_call: TRBV25-1
clone_size: -
d_call: -
j_call: TRBJ2-1
cdr3_nt: TGTGCCAGCAGTCACCTGGGACTGAGCTCCTACAATGAGCAGTTCTTC
cdr3_aa: CASSHLGLSSYNEQFF

v_call: TRBV29-1
clone_size: many
d_call: -
j_call: TRBJ2-3
cdr3_nt: TGCAGCGTTGACGCAGATACGCAGTATTTT
cdr3_aa: CSVDADTQYF

v_call: TRBV12-3/TRBV12-4
clone_size: -
d_call: -
j_call: TRBJ2-2
cdr3_nt: TGTGCCAGCAGTTTAATAAGCCTAGCGAGGGAGCTGTTTTTT
cdr3_aa: CASSLISLARELFF

v_call: TRBV14
clone_size: many
d_call: -
j_call: TRBJ1-6
cdr3_nt: TGTGCCAGCAGCCGGGGGAATTCACCCCTCCACTTT
cdr3_aa: CASSRGNSPLHF

v_call: TRBV24-1
clone_size: many
d_call: -
j_call: TRBJ2-3
cdr3_nt: TGTGCCACCAGTGATCGGACACCCCAGGGGGATACGCAGTATTTT
cdr3_aa: CATSDRTPQGDTQYF

v_call: TRBV5-1
clone_size: -
d_call: -
j_call: TRBJ2-4
cdr3_nt: TGCGCCAGCAGCCAGGACCCGGTAGCCAAAAACATTCAGTACTTC
cdr3_aa: CASSQDPVAKNIQYF

v_call: TRBV5-1
clone_size: many
d_call: TRBD2
j_call: TRBJ2-1
cdr3_nt: TGCGCCAGCAGCTTCGCGGGGGATGAGCAGTTCTTC
cdr3_aa: CASSFAGDEQFF

v_call: TRBV7-3
clone_size: -
d_call: TRBD2
j_call: TRBJ2-1
cdr3_nt: TGTGCCAGCAGCCATGAGGGACTAGCGGTCAATGAGCAGTTCTTC
cdr3_aa: CASSHEGLAVNEQFF

v_call: TRBV11-2
clone_size: -
d_call: TRBD1
j_call: TRBJ1-1
cdr3_nt: TGTGCCAGCAGCTTCGTTCGGACAGGGAACACTGAAGCTTTCTTT
cdr3_aa: CASSFVRTGNTEAFF

v_call: TRBV12-3/TRBV12-4
clone_size: many
d_call: -
j_call: TRBJ2-7
cdr3_nt: TGTGCCAGCAGTGCCGGGACGAAGTCCGCCGAGCAGTACTTC
cdr3_aa: CASSAGTKSAEQYF

v_call: TRBV19
clone_size: many
d_call: -
j_call: TRBJ2-3
cdr3_nt: TGTGCCAGTAAGTCGGCTAAGGGCACAGATACGCAGTATTTT
cdr3_aa: CASKSAKGTDTQYF

v_call: TRBV12-3/TRBV12-4
clone_size: many
d_call: TRBD2
j_call: TRBJ2-2
cdr3_nt: TGTGCCAGCAGTTGGGGACTAGCGGGAGTAACCGGGGAGCTGTTTTTT
cdr3_aa: CASSWGLAGVTGELFF

v_call: TRBV7-3
clone_size: many
d_call: -
j_call: TRBJ2-1
cdr3_nt: TGTGCCAGCAGCTTTGACCGGAATGAGCAGTTCTTC
cdr3_aa: CASSFDRNEQFF

v_call: TRBV6-1
clone_size: many
d_call: -
j_call: TRBJ1-1
cdr3_nt: TGTGCCAGCAGTGAACCCCTGACGCCGAACACTGAAGCTTTCTTT
cdr3_aa: CASSEPLTPNTEAFF

v_call: TRBV3-1
clone_size: many
d_call: TRBD1
j_call: TRBJ1-1
cdr3_nt: TGTGCCAGCAGCTATGGAACAGGGGTTGAAGCTTTCTTT
cdr3_aa: CASSYGTGVEAFF

v_call: TRBV28
clone_size: -
d_call: TRBD1
j_call: TRBJ1-6
cdr3_nt: TGTGCCAGCAGTTTCCACACAGGGGTGAGGAATTCACCCCTCCACTTT
cdr3_aa: CASSFHTGVRNSPLHF

v_call: TRBV18
clone_size: many
d_call: -
j_call: TRBJ1-2
cdr3_nt: TGTGCCAGCTCATCCCATCATGGGGGGGCTGACTATGGCTACACCTTC
cdr3_aa: CASSSHHGGADYGYTF

v_call: TRBV24-1
clone_size: many
d_call: TRBD2
j_call: TRBJ2-1
cdr3_nt: TGTGCCACCAGCGTTGGGGTAGCGGGAGCTAGTGAGCAGTTCTTC
cdr3_aa: CATSVGVAGASEQFF

v_call: TRBV28
clone_size: few
d_call: -
j_call: TRBJ1-2
cdr3_nt: TGTGCCAGCGCCCAAACGGGGGTGGGGGCTCAGGGTAACTATGGCTACACCTTC
cdr3_aa: CASAQTGVGAQGNYGYTF

v_call: TRBV7-9
clone_size: many
d_call: -
j_call: TRBJ1-2
cdr3_nt: TGTGCCAGCAGCCACCCCAAACAAGGGGCCACAATCTATGGCTACACCTTC
cdr3_aa: CASSHPKQGATIYGYTF

v_call: TRBV12-3/TRBV12-4
clone_size: many
d_call: TRBD2
j_call: TRBJ2-5
cdr3_nt: TGTGCCAGCAGTTTAGGCGGGAGTCGGGAGACCCAGTACTTC
cdr3_aa: CASSLGGSRETQYF

v_call: TRBV11-2
clone_size: -
d_call: -
j_call: TRBJ2-7
cdr3_nt: TGTGCCAGCAGTACAAACCGGGCGAACTACGAGCAGTACTTC
cdr3_aa: CASSTNRANYEQYF

v_call: TRBV10-3
clone_size: many
d_call: -
j_call: TRBJ1-4
cdr3_nt: TGTGCCATCAGTGAGTCTCAAGGTCTGACTAATGAAAAACTGTTTTTT
cdr3_aa: CAISESQGLTNEKLFF

v_call: TRBV24-1
clone_size: many
d_call: -
j_call: TRBJ2-3
cdr3_nt: TGTGCCACCAGTGATTTGCAGGGTCCTAGCACAGATACGCAGTATTTT
cdr3_aa: CATSDLQGPSTDTQYF

v_call: TRBV5-1
clone_size: few
d_call: TRBD1
j_call: TRBJ1-2
cdr3_nt: TGCGCCAGCAGCGAAAGAAACCCGGGACAGGGGGCTGGCTACACCTTC
cdr3_aa: CASSERNPGQGAGYTF

v_call: TRBV5-6
clone_size: few
d_call: -
j_call: TRBJ1-6
cdr3_nt: TGTGCCAGCAGCTTTTTTTCAGGGCAGAATTCACCCCTCCACTTT
cdr3_aa: CASSFFSGQNSPLHF

v_call: TRBV27
clone_size: many
d_call: TRBD2
j_call: TRBJ2-1
cdr3_nt: TGTGCCAGCACCCTAGCGGGAGCCTACAATGAGCAGTTCTTC
cdr3_aa: CASTLAGAYNEQFF

v_call: TRBV11-2
clone_size: few
d_call: TRBD1
j_call: TRBJ2-7
cdr3_nt: TGTGCCAGCAGGCCGACAGGGAGCAACGAGCAGTACTTC
cdr3_aa: CASRPTGSNEQYF

v_call: TRBV11-3
clone_size: many
d_call: -
j_call: TRBJ1-5
cdr3_nt: TGTGCCAGCAGCTTAGATTTCGGGGTTCAGCATTTT
cdr3_aa: CASSLDFGVQHF

v_call: TRBV5-1
clone_size: -
d_call: TRBD1
j_call: TRBJ1-4
cdr3_nt: TGCGCCAGCAGCTTGCAGCGACAGGGGTCCGGGGAAAAACTGTTTTTT
cdr3_aa: CASSLQRQGSGEKLFF

v_call: TRBV30
clone_size: many
d_call: -
j_call: TRBJ1-5
cdr3_nt: TGTGCCTGGTCCGCGGACAGTAGCGGACGCAATCAGCCCCAGCATTTT
cdr3_aa: CAWSADSSGRNQPQHF

v_call: TRBV12-3/TRBV12-4
clone_size: few
d_call: TRBD2
j_call: TRBJ2-3
cdr3_nt: TGTGCCAGCAGCGGGACTAGCGCAGATACGCAGTATTTT
cdr3_aa: CASSGTSADTQYF

v_call: TRBV16
clone_size: many
d_call: -
j_call: TRBJ1-1
cdr3_nt: TGTGCCAGCAGCCAATCGGGAGGGAACACTGAAGCTTTCTTT
cdr3_aa: CASSQSGGNTEAFF

v_call: TRBV7-2
clone_size: few
d_call: -
j_call: TRBJ1-2
cdr3_nt: TGTGCCAGCAGGGAAAGAGGAGGGACGGTGACCCTTAACTATGGCTACACCTTC
cdr3_aa: CASRERGGTVTLNYGYTF

v_call: TRBV12-3/TRBV12-4
clone_size: many
d_call: -
j_call: TRBJ2-5
cdr3_nt: TGTGCCAGCGTCCCCTCAAGTGCCCAAGAGACCCAGTACTTC
cdr3_aa: CASVPSSAQETQYF

v_call: TRBV7-2
clone_size: -
d_call: TRBD2
j_call: TRBJ2-1
cdr3_nt: TGTGCCAGCAGCTTAGCAACAGGACTAGCGGGAGTCCGAACACCCGGGCAGTTCTTC
cdr3_aa: CASSLATGLAGVRTPGQFF

v_call: TRBV6-5
clone_size: many
d_call: TRBD1
j_call: TRBJ2-1
cdr3_nt: TGTGCCAGCAGTTACTCGTCTCCACAGGGGGCTACCCGGAATGAGCAGTTCTTC
cdr3_aa: CASSYSSPQGATRNEQFF

v_call: TRBV6-1
clone_size: many
d_call: -
j_call: TRBJ1-1
cdr3_nt: TGTGCCAGCAGTGCCAGGTATGATTATGAAGCTTTCTTT
cdr3_aa: CASSARYDYEAFF

v_call: TRBV7-2
clone_size: -
d_call: -
j_call: TRBJ1-6
cdr3_nt: TGTGCCAGCAGCTTAGATGGGGCGCTCTATAATTCACCCCTCCACTTT
cdr3_aa: CASSLDGALYNSPLHF